This T cell receptor beta chain was observed in a study of beta chain features in type 1 diabetes. CDR3 length equals 14 residues. Per germline, CDR1 LNHDA and CDR2 SQIVND (reference sequence). V gave up 5 bases and J gave up 4 bases, with 12 bases separating them. This clone was detected only a few times. The isolated RNA, all of it, was reverse transcribed, so expressed TCRB transcripts were what got sequenced. Sequencing used immunoSEQ multiplex PCR; TCRdb keeps in-frame clones, though not all of them. Of fewer than 350,000 clones in the sample, around 7.8% were seen once. The receptor's source is a young woman in good health. The sequenced sample consisted of central memory CD4+ T cells from blood. The chain uses TRBV19 and TRBJ2-4; D gene uncertain. The CDR3 coding sequence is TGTGCCAGTAGTCTACGGACGGCAAAAAACATTCAGTACTTC. Protein sequence: CASSLRTAKNIQYF.